Presented here are 32 T cell receptor beta chains from one specimen sequenced in a study of blood T cell repertoires in COVID-19. This table comes from immunoSEQ multiplex PCR, and its TCRdb copy is limited to in-frame clones, with some not included. This sample carries over 100,000 clones, roughly 84% of them seen once, and the ten largest clones take roughly 4%. What was sequenced was PBMCs or T cells enriched from blood (not recorded which). These receptors came from a woman in her 30s who had recovered from COVID-19.

The rearrangement links TRBV11-2 to TRBJ1-3; D is possibly TRBD1 (5 bases). This CDR3 has 12 amino acids. V lost 5 bases and J 4 bases, leaving 6 bases between the germline ends. Germline loops: CDR1 SGHAT, CDR2 FQNNGV. The CDR3 sequence: CASSRQGNTIYF. The CDR3 DNA reads TGTGCCAGCAGCAGACAGGGAAACACCATATATTTT. The full variable domain, completed using reference TRBV11-2 and TRBJ1-3, is EAGVAQSPRYKIIEKRQSVAFWCNPISGHATLYWYQQILGQGPKLLIQFQNNGVVDDSQLPKDRFSAERLKGVDSTLKIQPAKLEDSAVYLCASSRQGNTIYFGEGSWLTVV.

This clone was seen more than once but under ten times. V usage is TRBV27 and J usage is TRBJ1-1; D possibly corresponds to TRBD1 (5 bases). CDR1 and CDR2 from the germline V gene are MNHEY and SMNVEV (reference sequence). The CDR3 sequence is 14 residues long. With 3 bases removed from V and 1 base from J, the gap between germline ends came to 9 bases. In nucleotides, the CDR3 is TGTGCCAGCAGTTTTCGGGGGAGGAACACTGAAGCTTTCTTT. Protein: CASSFRGRNTEAFF.

There are a few counts of this clone. CDR3 protein: CASTGFPEAFF. DNA for the CDR3: TGTGCCAGTACAGGATTCCCTGAAGCTTTCTTT. The V call is TRBV19, the J call TRBJ1-1; no firm D call. V was cut by 7 bases and J by 6 bases, with 9 bases left in between. The CDR3 covers 11 residues. Per the germline V gene, CDR1 is LNHDA and CDR2 is SQIVND (reference sequence).

The genes are TRBV25-1 and TRBJ1-1, with 7 nucleotides matching TRBD1. The CDR3 extends over 15 amino acids. Germline V CDR1 and CDR2: MGHDK, SYGVNS. The trim removed 5 bases at V and 0 bases at J, leaving 6 bases unmatched. The CDR3 is CASSKQTGMNTEAFF. The CDR3 coding sequence is TGTGCCAGCAGTAAGCAGACAGGGATGAACACTGAAGCTTTCTTT.

The J gene is TRBJ2-4, the V gene TRBV5-1, with 7 bases fitting TRBD1. Trimming removed 0 bases from V and 9 bases from J; junction bases left unmatched: 12. Germline CDR1 and CDR2: SGHRS and YFSETQ. The CDR3 is made up of 16 amino acids. As DNA, the CDR3 is TGCGCCAGCAGCTTGGACAGGGGAGTCGATCGGGGCATTCAGTACTTC. Translating gives CASSLDRGVDRGIQYF.

This chain joins TRBV5-1 and TRBJ1-2, with D tentatively TRBD1 (5 bases). The V gene lost 0 bases and the J gene lost 8 bases, with 17 bases spanning the gap. Germline CDR1 is SGHRS and CDR2 is YFSETQ. CDR3 size: 15 residues. CDR3 sequence (DNA): TGCGCCAGCAGCTTGGTTCGCAGGGCCTCGAGGGGCTACACCTTC. Protein sequence: CASSLVRRASRGYTF. Full variable domain (remainder filled in from reference TRBV5-1 and TRBJ1-2): KAGVTQTPRYLIKTRGQQVTLSCSPISGHRSVSWYQQTPGQGLQFLFEYFSETQRNKGNFPGRFSGRQFSNSRSEMNVSTLELGDSALYLCASSLVRRASRGYTFGSGTRLTVV.

The chain is built from TRBV15 and TRBJ1-4; D ambiguous. The CDR3 is 15 amino acids. Germline CDR1 LNHNV, CDR2 YYDKDF (reference sequence). V was trimmed by 0 bases and J by 7 bases, leaving 12 bases between them. The DNA for the CDR3 is TGTGCCACCAGCAGAGATCGCCCAGGATCTGAAAAACTGTTTTTT. This sequence encodes CATSRDRPGSEKLFF.

V gene TRBV27 combines with J gene TRBJ2-7; TRBD2 matches 12 bases. From germline, CDR1 is MNHEY and CDR2 SMNVEV (reference sequence). Trimming at V came to 6 bases and at J to 2 bases, leaving 2 bases not matched to a gene. This CDR3 region has 14 residues. The CDR3 coding sequence is TGTGCCAGCAGACGACTAGCGGGGGCCTACGAGCAGTACTTC. Its protein is CASRRLAGAYEQYF.

The chain couples TRBV15 to TRBJ1-1; D is unresolved. Germline-derived CDR1 and CDR2 are LNHNV and YYDKDF (reference sequence). This CDR3 comprises 15 residues. V was cut by 2 bases and J by 0 bases, with 10 bases left in between. The CDR3 DNA reads TGTGCCACCAGCAGAAACAGCCGCATGAACACTGAAGCTTTCTTT. Translation gives CATSRNSRMNTEAFF.

This sequence joins TRBV11-2 and TRBJ1-4; 9 nucleotides agree with TRBD1. This CDR3 region has 16 residues. Trimming took 6 bases from V and 5 from J; bases not matched to a gene: 10. Germline assignment: CDR1 SGHAT and CDR2 FQNNGV. The CDR3 region has the DNA TGTGCCAGCAGGAAAGCCGCCGGGACAGGGAATGAAAAACTGTTTTTT. Its translation: CASRKAAGTGNEKLFF.

The chain is built from TRBV5-6 and TRBJ2-7, with a weak D call TRBD1 (5 bases). The V gene lost 2 bases and the J gene lost 6 bases, with 9 bases spanning the gap. This CDR3 is built from 12 residues. CDR1 and CDR2 (germline): SGHDT, YYEEEE. The CDR3, as DNA: TGTGCCAGCAGCTTTAGAAGGGGCGAGCAGTACTTC. This encodes CASSFRRGEQYF.

V and J are TRBV7-3 and TRBJ2-3; D gene uncertain. CDR3 length: 19 amino acids. Germline CDR1 SGHTA, CDR2 FQGTGA. V lost 0 bases to trimming and J lost 3 bases, with 22 bases between them. CDR3 sequence (DNA): TGTGCCAGCAGCTTAACGTTGGTAGAACTACTCTCCGAAACAGATACGCAGTATTTT. Its translation: CASSLTLVELLSETDTQYF.

The V call is TRBV25-1, the J call TRBJ2-7; a weak D match, TRBD1 (6 bases). Germline V lookup: CDR1 MGHDK, CDR2 SYGVNS. V gave up 4 bases and J gave up 0 bases, with 13 bases separating them. This CDR3 has 15 amino acids. CDR3 sequence (DNA): TGTGCCAGCAGTGCTAAGACAGGAAACTCCTACGAGCAGTACTTC. Protein product: CASSAKTGNSYEQYF.

In DNA, the CDR3 is TGTGCCAGCGCTCAATTGGGACTAGCGGGAGGCCCTTCCTACAATGAGCAGTTCTTC. Translating gives CASAQLGLAGGPSYNEQFF. V and J are TRBV28 and TRBJ2-1; 15 bases align to TRBD2. With V trimmed by 8 bases and J by 1 base, 12 bases remained unmatched. The CDR3 sequence is 19 residues long. From germline, CDR1 is MDHEN and CDR2 SYDVKM.

This rearrangement joins TRBV7-2 to TRBJ2-1, with a possible D match to TRBD2 (5 bases). CDR3 length: 16 residues. The germline CDR1 and CDR2 sequences are SGHTA and FQGNSA. V was pared by 5 bases and J by 0 bases, with 14 bases between. The CDR3 protein is CASSPQRLSSYNEQFF. In DNA, the CDR3 is TGTGCCAGCAGCCCTCAGCGGCTTAGCTCCTACAATGAGCAGTTCTTC. Looking up the rest from reference TRBV7-2 and TRBJ2-1 gives the full variable domain: GAGVSQSPSNKVTEKGKDVELRCDPISGHTALYWYRQSLGQGLEFLIYFQGNSAPDKSGLPSDRFSAERTGGSVSTLTIQRTQQEDSAVYLCASSPQRLSSYNEQFFGPGTRLTVL.

This chain connects TRBV7-2 to TRBJ2-1, with 7 bases fitting TRBD2. This CDR3 region has 13 residues. The trim removed 1 base at V and 15 bases at J, leaving 9 bases unmatched. Germline V lookup: CDR1 SGHTA, CDR2 FQGNSA. The DNA for the CDR3 is TGTGCCAGCAGCTTAGTGGCGGGAGAGGGCCTGTTCTTC. Its protein is CASSLVAGEGLFF. Looking up the rest from reference TRBV7-2 and TRBJ2-1 gives the full variable domain: GAGVSQSPSNKVTEKGKDVELRCDPISGHTALYWYRQSLGQGLEFLIYFQGNSAPDKSGLPSDRFSAERTGGSVSTLTIQRTQQEDSAVYLCASSLVAGEGLFFGPGTRLTVL.

The chain employs TRBV4-3 and TRBJ2-2; 8 bases are a match to TRBD2. The CDR3 runs to 18 residues. Germline CDR1 LGHNA, CDR2 YSLEER. With V trimmed by 5 bases and J by 6 bases, 17 bases remained unmatched. CDR3 amino acids: CASSSKVSGSLVAGELFF. CDR3 coding DNA: TGCGCCAGCAGCTCCAAGGTCAGCGGGAGCTTGGTGGCCGGGGAGCTGTTTTTT.

This clone was recorded a few times. The chain has TRBV4-1 and TRBJ2-2; D might be TRBD2 (6 bases). Per germline, CDR1 MGHRA and CDR2 YSYEKL. This CDR3 region has 14 residues. The ends were cut back, 4 bases at V and 5 bases at J, with 11 bases in the middle. The CDR3 reads CASSPGTWTGELFF. Here the CDR3 DNA reads TGCGCCAGCAGCCCCGGGACTTGGACCGGGGAGCTGTTTTTT.

The chain links TRBV28 to TRBJ1-2; perhaps TRBD1 as D (5 bases). V lost 2 bases and J 5 bases, leaving 12 bases between the germline ends. Germline loops: CDR1 MDHEN, CDR2 SYDVKM. This CDR3 contains 14 residues. CDR3 in amino acids: CASSLPGLHYGYTF. CDR3 DNA: TGTGCCAGCAGTTTACCAGGGTTACATTATGGCTACACCTTC.

V gene TRBV3-1 (or the pseudogene TRBV3-2) combines with J gene TRBJ2-7, with D possibly being TRBD2 (6 bases). V shed 1 base and J shed 6 bases, with 16 bases lying between them. CDR3 length: 15 residues. The germline CDR1 and CDR2 sequences are LGHDT and YNNKEL (reference sequence). Here the CDR3 DNA reads TGTGCCAGCAGCCAAGGTTCCGGGGAGGTGAGCGAGCAGTACTTC. This codes for CASSQGSGEVSEQYF.

V usage is TRBV24-1 and J usage is TRBJ2-5, with D possibly matching TRBD1 (6 bases). The length of the CDR3 is 14 residues. Germline V gives CDR1 KGHDR, CDR2 SFDVKD. V lost 2 bases and J 2 bases, leaving 8 bases between the germline ends. CDR3 in amino acids: CATSDWTAQETQYF. The CDR3 bases are TGTGCCACCAGTGATTGGACAGCTCAAGAGACCCAGTACTTC.

The V and J genes are TRBV30 and TRBJ2-1; the match to TRBD2 covers 8 bases. The CDR3 extends over 17 amino acids. Germline CDR1 and CDR2: GTSNPN and SVGIG (reference sequence). Trimming removed 4 bases from V and 2 bases from J; junction bases left unmatched: 13. CDR3 DNA: TGTGCCTGGAAGGTGGCTAGCGGGCACATAACCTACAATGAGCAGTTCTTC. Translation: CAWKVASGHITYNEQFF.

Written as DNA, the CDR3 is TGTGCCAGCAGCTTAGTCGGCGGGAACACCGGGGAGCTGTTTTTT. This sequence encodes CASSLVGGNTGELFF. The rearrangement joins TRBV7-3 to TRBJ2-2, with no clear D. V dropped 2 bases and J dropped 1 base, with 8 bases sitting between them. Germline-derived CDR1 and CDR2 are SGHTA and FQGTGA. The CDR3 runs to 15 residues.

The rearrangement links TRBV4-1 to TRBJ1-3, with 8 nucleotides matching TRBD1. Per germline, CDR1 MGHRA and CDR2 YSYEKL. The CDR3 covers 16 residues. Germline trimming cut 1 base from V and 0 bases from J; bases unmatched to any gene: 2. DNA of the CDR3: TGCGCCAGCAGCCAAGCGACAGGGGACTCTGGAAACACCATATATTTT. Translating gives CASSQATGDSGNTIYF.

The CDR3 spells CASSLAGEGYNEQFF. For the CDR3, the DNA is TGTGCCAGCAGCTTAGCGGGAGAAGGATACAATGAGCAGTTCTTC. The chain links TRBV6-2 or TRBV6-3 to TRBJ2-1, with 9 bases lining up with TRBD2. After removal of 6 bases from V and 4 bases from J, the junction contained 7 bases not matched to a gene. The CDR3 is 15 residues long. The V gene's germline CDR1 is MNHEY and CDR2 SVGEGT.

This rearrangement joins TRBV16 to TRBJ2-7, with TRBD1 matching over 8 bases. Germline V lookup: CDR1 KGHSY, CDR2 FQNENV. This CDR3 has 15 residues. The J segment lost 4 bases and the V segment lost 0 bases, leaving 5 bases of the junction unmatched. CDR3 DNA sequence: TGTGCCAGCAGCCAATCCCGAGACAGGGGATACGAGCAGTACTTC. Translation: CASSQSRDRGYEQYF.

The gene calls are TRBV5-1 and TRBJ1-2; D is uncertain. The CDR3 covers 14 residues. V was pared by 4 bases and J by 2 bases, with 12 bases between. CDR1 and CDR2 (germline): SGHRS, YFSETQ. The CDR3 reads CASSPEAGNYGYTF. As DNA, the CDR3 is TGCGCCAGCAGCCCTGAGGCTGGGAACTATGGCTACACCTTC.

This chain links TRBV28 with TRBJ1-1; D gene uncertain. The germline V gene has CDR1 MDHEN and CDR2 SYDVKM. The CDR3 extends over 15 amino acids. Trimming pared 6 bases from V and 0 bases from J, leaving 14 bases between. Here the CDR3 reads CASRREDRLNTEAFF. CDR3 nucleotides: TGTGCCAGCAGACGGGAGGATAGATTGAACACTGAAGCTTTCTTT. The variable domain in full, completed from reference TRBV28 and TRBJ1-1, reads DVKVTQSSRYLVKRTGEKVFLECVQDMDHENMFWYRQDPGLGLRLIYFSYDVKMKEKGDIPEGYSVSREKKERFSLILESASTNQTSMYLCASRREDRLNTEAFFGQGTRLTVV.

The V and J genes are TRBV5-1 and TRBJ2-3; D is ambiguous. Germline V gives CDR1 SGHRS, CDR2 YFSETQ. V lost 6 bases and J 2 bases, leaving 16 bases between the germline ends. CDR3 length equals 15 residues. The CDR3 DNA reads TGCGCCAGCAAGAATGTGACACTCTACACAGATACGCAGTATTTT. It codes for CASKNVTLYTDTQYF.

This chain connects TRBV19 to TRBJ2-3; 7 bases agree with TRBD1. The germline V gene has CDR1 LNHDA and CDR2 SQIVND (reference sequence). Trimming took 7 bases from V and 5 from J; bases not matched to a gene: 15. CDR3 length equals 16 residues. The CDR3 here is CASKRDSSPPVDTQYF. CDR3 nucleotides: TGTGCCAGTAAACGGGACAGCTCACCCCCGGTAGATACGCAGTATTTT.

The V call is TRBV4-2, the J call TRBJ2-1; 14 positions agree with TRBD2. The CDR3 is made up of 15 amino acids. CDR1 and CDR2 from the germline V gene are LGHNA and YNFKEQ. With 2 bases clipped from V and 9 bases from J, the junction kept 3 bases outside the gene matches. DNA for the CDR3: TGTGCCAGCAGCCAACTGGGACTAGCGGGAGTTGAGCAGTTCTTC. Translation gives CASSQLGLAGVEQFF.

The J gene is TRBJ1-2, the V gene TRBV12-3 or TRBV12-4; no clear D. The CDR3 length is 13 residues. V was clipped by 4 bases and J by 0 bases, with 6 bases between them. The CDR3 coding sequence is TGTGCCAGCAGTTCCACATCTAACTATGGCTACACCTTC. It specifies CASSSTSNYGYTF.